The 10 T cell receptor beta chains below come from one sample, sequenced in a study of blood T cell repertoires in COVID-19. Clones were read by immunoSEQ multiplex PCR, and TCRdb kept only the in-frame ones, dropping some. This sample has 90,000 to 150,000 clones; roughly 91% occur once, and the top ten carry about 18%. The sequenced material came from peripheral blood. The receptors shown here come from a human donor with acute or convalescent COVID-19. The donor label of this sample is uncertain.

The rearrangement uses TRBV28 and TRBJ2-1; tentatively, D is TRBD1 (5 bases). CDR1 and CDR2 from the germline V gene are MDHEN and SYDVKM. This CDR3 has 14 residues. The ends were cut back, 2 bases at V and 6 bases at J, with 11 bases in the middle. CDR3 in DNA: TGTGCCAGCAGTTTAGGTCAGGGTGGCAATGAGCAGTTCTTC. Amino acid sequence: CASSLGQGGNEQFF.

This rearrangement joins TRBV19 to TRBJ2-2; 11 bases are shared with TRBD1. Germline assignment: CDR1 LNHDA and CDR2 SQIVND (reference sequence). Trimming at V came to 2 bases and at J to 1 base, leaving 6 bases not matched to a gene. CDR3 length: 18 amino acids. CDR3 bases: TGTGCCAGTAGTATATCTGTGGGGACAGGGGGGAACACCGGGGAGCTGTTTTTT. Its translation is CASSISVGTGGNTGELFF.

The J gene is TRBJ1-5, the V gene TRBV6-1; 8 nucleotides match TRBD1. CDR3 length: 19 residues. Trimming at V came to 2 bases and at J to 9 bases, leaving 21 bases not matched to a gene. The V gene's germline CDR1 is MNHNS and CDR2 SASEGT. As DNA, the CDR3 is TGTGCCAGCAGTGAACTAATCGGGTCCCTCAGGGGGCCGGGGCGGCCCCAGCATTTT. Its protein is CASSELIGSLRGPGRPQHF.

V and J are TRBV28 and TRBJ1-5; the match to TRBD1 covers 8 bases. V dropped 6 bases and J dropped 3; count of bases not matched to a gene: 4. This CDR3 region has 14 residues. The V gene's germline CDR1 is MDHEN and CDR2 SYDVKM. Here the CDR3 DNA reads TGTGCCAGCAGCAACAGGGGGTTCAATCAGCCCCAGCATTTT. It translates to CASSNRGFNQPQHF.

The chain recombines TRBV6-5 with TRBJ2-3; D ambiguous. In germline, CDR1 is MNHEY, CDR2 SVGAGI. The CDR3 spans 14 residues. Trimming cost V 6 bases and J 4 bases, with 14 bases left between them. CDR3 bases: TGTGCCAGCAGAACCGTGTTGGCCCCAGATACGCAGTATTTT. This sequence encodes CASRTVLAPDTQYF.

This clone was found once. J is TRBJ2-1 and V is TRBV5-1; D is undetermined. V dropped 0 bases and J dropped 0 bases, with 7 bases sitting between them. The CDR3 runs 15 residues. From germline, CDR1 is SGHRS and CDR2 YFSETQ. CDR3 sequence: CASSLGATSYNEQFF. The CDR3 DNA reads as TGCGCCAGCAGCTTGGGAGCGACCTCCTACAATGAGCAGTTCTTC.

A single count supports this clone. V usage is TRBV27 and J usage is TRBJ2-1, with TRBD2 matching 7 bases. The J segment lost 8 bases and the V segment lost 5 bases, leaving 18 bases of the junction unmatched. Germline V CDR1 and CDR2: MNHEY, SMNVEV (reference sequence). The CDR3 length is 17 residues. This chain's CDR3 is CASSDFLREEPIDEQFF. The CDR3 coding sequence is TGTGCCAGCAGTGATTTCCTCCGGGAGGAGCCTATCGATGAGCAGTTCTTC.

This clone has a single count. One junction end disagrees with the germline gene, perhaps due to a read error. The CDR3 DNA is TGTGCCAGTAGTACCGAAGTCGGGGGGTTGGTCTTC. This sequence encodes CASSTEVGGLVF. The rearrangement links TRBV19 to TRBJ2-1; 7 bases are a match to TRBD2. The CDR3 is 12 residues long. Per the germline V gene, CDR1 is LNHDA and CDR2 is SQIVND (reference sequence).

This chain uses TRBV6-1 with TRBJ1-6, with a tentative D call TRBD1 (5 bases). CDR3 length: 18 residues. From germline, CDR1 is MNHNS and CDR2 SASEGT. Deletions cut 3 bases from V and 0 bases from J, with 15 bases between. CDR3 bases: TGTGCCAGCAGTGAGACAGTGGGGTCTAGCTCCTATAATTCACCCCTCCACTTT. Translated, it gives CASSETVGSSSYNSPLHF.

The V gene is TRBV27, the J gene TRBJ1-2; 8 bases agree with TRBD1. Germline V CDR1 and CDR2: MNHEY, SMNVEV (reference sequence). The CDR3 runs to 14 residues. V shed 8 bases, J shed 0 bases, and the junction held 5 bases outside the gene matches. DNA for the CDR3: TGTGCCAGCTCCAGGGGGCTAGCTAACTATGGCTACACCTTC. It translates to CASSRGLANYGYTF.